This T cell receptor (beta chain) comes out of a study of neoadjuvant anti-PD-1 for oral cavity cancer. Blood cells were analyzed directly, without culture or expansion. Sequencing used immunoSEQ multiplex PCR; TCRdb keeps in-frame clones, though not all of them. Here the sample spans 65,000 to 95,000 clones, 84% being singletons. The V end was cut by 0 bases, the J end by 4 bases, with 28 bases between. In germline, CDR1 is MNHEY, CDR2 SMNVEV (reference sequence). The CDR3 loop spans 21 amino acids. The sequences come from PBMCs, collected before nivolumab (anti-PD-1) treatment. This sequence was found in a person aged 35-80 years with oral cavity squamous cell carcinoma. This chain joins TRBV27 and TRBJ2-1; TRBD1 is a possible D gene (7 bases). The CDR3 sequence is CASSLSITLQGTVLIYNEQFF. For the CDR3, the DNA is TGTGCCAGCAGTTTATCGATAACCTTACAGGGGACTGTCCTAATTTACAATGAGCAGTTCTTC.